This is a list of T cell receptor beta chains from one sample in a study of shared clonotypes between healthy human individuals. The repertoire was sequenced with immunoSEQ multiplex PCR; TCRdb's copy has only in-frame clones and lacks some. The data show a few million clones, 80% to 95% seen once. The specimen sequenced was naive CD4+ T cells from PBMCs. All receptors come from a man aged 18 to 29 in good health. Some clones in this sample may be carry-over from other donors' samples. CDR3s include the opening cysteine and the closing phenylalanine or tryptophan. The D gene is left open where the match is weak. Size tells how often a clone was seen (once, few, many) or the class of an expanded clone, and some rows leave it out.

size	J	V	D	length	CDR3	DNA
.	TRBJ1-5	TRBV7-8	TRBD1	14	CASSPGTANQPQHF	TGTGCCAGCAGCCCCGGGACAGCCAATCAGCCCCAGCATTTT
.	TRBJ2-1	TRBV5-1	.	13	CASSTRLGDEQFF	TGCGCCAGCAGCACAAGACTAGGTGATGAGCAGTTCTTC
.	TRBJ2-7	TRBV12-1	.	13	CASRRQGAYEQYF	TGTGCCAGCAGAAGACAGGGGGCATACGAGCAGTACTTC
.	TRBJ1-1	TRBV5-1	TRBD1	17	CASRARTGGAAGTEAFF	TGCGCCAGCAGGGCCCGGACAGGGGGCGCCGCGGGCACTGAAGCTTTCTTT
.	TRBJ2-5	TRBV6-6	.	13	CASQRDNQETQYF	TGTGCCAGCCAAAGGGACAACCAAGAGACCCAGTACTTC
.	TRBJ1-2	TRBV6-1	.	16	CASSERQGWANYGYTF	TGTGCCAGCAGTGAACGGCAGGGGTGGGCTAACTATGGCTACACCTTC
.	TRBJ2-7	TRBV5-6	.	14	CASSLAPGTYEQYF	TGTGCCAGCAGCTTGGCCCCAGGGACCTACGAGCAGTACTTC
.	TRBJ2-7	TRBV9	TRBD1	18	CASSKQLRGDRGLVEQYF	TGTGCCAGCAGCAAACAGCTTCGTGGGGACAGGGGGCTTGTCGAGCAGTACTTC
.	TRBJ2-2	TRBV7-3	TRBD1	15	CASSTGQGATGELFF	TGTGCCAGCAGCACGGGACAGGGGGCCACCGGGGAGCTGTTTTTT
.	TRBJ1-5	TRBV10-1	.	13	CASSAQGNQPQHF	TGCGCCAGCAGTGCACAGGGAAATCAGCCCCAGCATTTT
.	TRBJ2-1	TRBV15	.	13	CATSRPPYNEQFF	TGTGCCACCAGCAGACCCCCCTACAATGAGCAGTTCTTC
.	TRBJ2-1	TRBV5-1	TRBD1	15	CASSPARDRPNEQFF	TGCGCCAGCAGCCCGGCCCGGGACAGACCGAATGAGCAGTTCTTC
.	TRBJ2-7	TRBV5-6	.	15	CASSLELSRFDEQYF	TGTGCCAGCAGCTTGGAGCTATCGAGGTTTGACGAGCAGTACTTC
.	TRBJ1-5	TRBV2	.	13	CASRSNSNQPQHF	TGTGCCAGCAGATCCAATAGCAATCAGCCCCAGCATTTT
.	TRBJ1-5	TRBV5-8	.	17	CATQFLGDYRGNQPQHF	TGTGCCACCCAGTTTCTGGGTGATTACAGGGGCAATCAGCCCCAGCATTTT
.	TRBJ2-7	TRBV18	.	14	CASSPPAGAYEQYF	TGTGCCAGCTCACCACCGGCAGGGGCGTACGAGCAGTACTTC
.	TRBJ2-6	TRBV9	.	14	CASSPFTGANVLTF	TGTGCCAGCAGCCCCTTCACTGGGGCCAACGTCCTGACTTTC
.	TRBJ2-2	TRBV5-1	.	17	CASSETSRGVNTGELFF	TGCGCCAGCAGCGAAACGAGCAGAGGGGTGAACACCGGGGAGCTGTTTTTT
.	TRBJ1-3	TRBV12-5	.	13	CASGPDPGNTIYF	TGTGCTAGTGGCCCCGATCCCGGAAACACCATATATTTT
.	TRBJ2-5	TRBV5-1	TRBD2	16	CASSFALAGVKETQYF	TGCGCCAGCAGCTTCGCGTTAGCGGGAGTTAAGGAGACCCAGTACTTC
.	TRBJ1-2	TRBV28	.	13	CASSLFARGGYTF	TGTGCCAGCAGTTTATTCGCCAGGGGTGGCTACACCTTC
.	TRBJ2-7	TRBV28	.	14	CASSLSGAQHEQYF	TGTGCCAGCAGTTTATCCGGGGCGCAACACGAGCAGTACTTC
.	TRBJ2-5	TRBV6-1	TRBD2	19	CASSVDSGRASGDVETQYF	TGTGCCAGCAGTGTAGATAGCGGGAGGGCATCGGGGGACGTGGAGACCCAGTACTTC
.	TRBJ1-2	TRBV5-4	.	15	CASSLAGDPTRGYTF	TGTGCCAGCAGCTTGGCCGGTGATCCCACTCGGGGCTACACCTTC
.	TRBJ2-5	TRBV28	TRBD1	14	CASRSTGPQETQYF	TGTGCCAGCCGGTCGACAGGGCCCCAAGAGACCCAGTACTTC
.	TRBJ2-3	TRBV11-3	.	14	CASSPYGLSDTQYF	TGTGCCAGCAGCCCCTATGGGTTGTCAGATACGCAGTATTTT
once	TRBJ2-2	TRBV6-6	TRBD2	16	CASSPRLAGGVGELFF	TGTGCCAGCAGTCCCCGGCTAGCGGGAGGGGTCGGGGAGCTGTTTTTT
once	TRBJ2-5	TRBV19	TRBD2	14	CASSPLAGVETQYF	TGTGCCAGTAGCCCTCTAGCGGGAGTGGAGACCCAGTACTTC
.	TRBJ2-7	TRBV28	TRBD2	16	CASSTSGTSGGSEQYF	TGTGCCAGCAGTACCTCCGGGACTAGCGGGGGGAGCGAGCAGTACTTC
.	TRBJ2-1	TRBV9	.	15	CASSAAGLAYNEQFF	TGTGCCAGCAGCGCAGCGGGCTTAGCCTACAATGAGCAGTTCTTC